The text below deals with one TCR beta chain. Its target is unknown. The sample is drawn from a study of radiotherapy plus CTLA-4 blockade in lung cancer. Clones were read by immunoSEQ multiplex PCR, and TCRdb kept only the in-frame ones, dropping some. The sample lists some 110,000 clones; approximately 84% were seen once. Study-level findings and limits: Reports identified early blood T cell clone dynamics, with interferon-beta, as the best response predictor. TCR clones of tumor origin grew in blood after radiotherapy plus ipilimumab.

V lost 6 bases, J lost 4 bases, and 6 bases stayed unmatched. This CDR3 is 14 amino acids long. CDR1 and CDR2 (germline): KGHSH, LQKENI. In chemo-refractory metastatic non-small-cell lung cancer, patients got ipilimumab CTLA-4 blockade together with focal radiation. The sequencing here drew on peripheral blood, taken from a patient treated with radiotherapy plus ipilimumab. The rearrangement uses TRBV18 and TRBJ1-1; 9 positions match TRBD1. The TCR sequence derives from a human donor with non-small cell lung cancer who had a partial response to radiotherapy plus ipilimumab. CDR3 in DNA: TGTGCCAGCTCCCGCGGGACAGGGCCCACTGAAGCTTTCTTT. Translating it yields CASSRGTGPTEAFF.